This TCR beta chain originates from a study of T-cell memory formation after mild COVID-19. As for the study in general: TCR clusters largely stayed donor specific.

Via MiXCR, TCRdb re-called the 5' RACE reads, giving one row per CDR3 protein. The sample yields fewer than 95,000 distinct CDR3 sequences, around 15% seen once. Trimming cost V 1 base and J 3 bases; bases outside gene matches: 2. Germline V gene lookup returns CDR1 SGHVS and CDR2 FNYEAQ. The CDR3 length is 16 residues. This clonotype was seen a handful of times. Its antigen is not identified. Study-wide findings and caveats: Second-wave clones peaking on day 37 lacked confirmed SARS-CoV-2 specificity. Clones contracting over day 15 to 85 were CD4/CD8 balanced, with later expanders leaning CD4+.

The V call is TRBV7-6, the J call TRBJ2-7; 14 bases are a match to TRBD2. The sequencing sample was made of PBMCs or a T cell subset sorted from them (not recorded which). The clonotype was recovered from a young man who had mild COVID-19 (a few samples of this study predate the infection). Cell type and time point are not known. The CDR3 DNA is TGTGCCAGCAGCTTAGAGGGACTAGCGGGGGACTACGAGCAGTACTTC. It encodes CASSLEGLAGDYEQYF.